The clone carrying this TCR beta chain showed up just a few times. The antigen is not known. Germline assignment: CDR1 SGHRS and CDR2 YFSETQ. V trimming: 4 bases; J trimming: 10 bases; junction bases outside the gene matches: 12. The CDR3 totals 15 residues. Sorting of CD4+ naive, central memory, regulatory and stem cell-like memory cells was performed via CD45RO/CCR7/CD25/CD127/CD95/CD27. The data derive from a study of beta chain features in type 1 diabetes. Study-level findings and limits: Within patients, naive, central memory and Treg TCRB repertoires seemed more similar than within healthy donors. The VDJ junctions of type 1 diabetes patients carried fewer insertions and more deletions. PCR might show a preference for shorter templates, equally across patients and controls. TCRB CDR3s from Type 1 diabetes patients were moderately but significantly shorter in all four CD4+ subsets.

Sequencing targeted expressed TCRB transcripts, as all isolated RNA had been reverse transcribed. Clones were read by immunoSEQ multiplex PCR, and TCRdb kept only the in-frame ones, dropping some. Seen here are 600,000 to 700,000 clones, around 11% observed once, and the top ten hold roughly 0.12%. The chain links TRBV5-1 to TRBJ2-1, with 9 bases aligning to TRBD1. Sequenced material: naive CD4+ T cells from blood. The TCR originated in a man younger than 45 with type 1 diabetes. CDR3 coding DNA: TGCGCCAGCAGCCTTCCGGGACAGGGCCTCGAGGAGCAGTTCTTC. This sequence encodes CASSLPGQGLEEQFF.